The next 32 T cell receptor beta chains were all read from a single sample in a study of blood T cell repertoires in COVID-19. Measured with immunoSEQ multiplex PCR; TCRdb has only the in-frame clones, and not every one. The table has some 210,000 clones, 84% seen once. Sequenced input: peripheral blood. The receptors were gathered from a woman between 65 and 79 years old with active or convalescent COVID-19.

This clone was seen repeatedly, ten times or more. The V call is TRBV5-4, the J call TRBJ1-1; possible D gene TRBD1, 6 bases. V was shortened by 0 bases and J by 6 bases, with 9 bases between the two germline ends. CDR3 length: 13 residues. The germline CDR1 and CDR2 sequences are SGHNT and YYREEE (reference sequence). Here the CDR3 reads CASSLGGRAEAFF. CDR3 sequence (DNA): TGTGCCAGCAGCTTGGGGGGGCGGGCTGAAGCTTTCTTT.

The chain carries TRBV15 and TRBJ2-1; 8 bases agree with TRBD2. V shed 0 bases and J 12 bases; nucleotides not matched to a gene: 10. The CDR3 consists of 15 residues. Germline CDR1 and CDR2: LNHNV and YYDKDF (reference sequence). The chain's CDR3 is CATSRDGRAWSGQFF. In DNA form, the CDR3 reads TGTGCCACCAGCAGAGACGGGAGGGCCTGGTCAGGGCAGTTCTTC.

The V call is TRBV5-1, the J call TRBJ2-2, with TRBD2 matching over 11 bases. V lost 3 bases and J lost 0; bases outside the gene matches: 7. The CDR3 consists of 18 residues. The V gene's germline CDR1 is SGHRS and CDR2 YFSETQ. CDR3 DNA sequence: TGCGCCAGCAGCTCACGACCGACTAGCGGGACGAACACCGGGGAGCTGTTTTTT. As protein: CASSSRPTSGTNTGELFF. The full variable domain, in which reference TRBV5-1 and TRBJ2-2 provide the parts outside the CDR3, is KAGVTQTPRYLIKTRGQQVTLSCSPISGHRSVSWYQQTPGQGLQFLFEYFSETQRNKGNFPGRFSGRQFSNSRSEMNVSTLELGDSALYLCASSSRPTSGTNTGELFFGEGSRLTVL.

The chain carries TRBV7-9 and TRBJ2-1, with 9 bases lining up with TRBD1. The trim removed 3 bases at V and 5 bases at J, leaving 8 bases unmatched. This CDR3 contains 16 residues. The germline V gene has CDR1 SEHNR and CDR2 FQNEAQ (reference sequence). In nucleotides, the CDR3 is TGTGCCAGCAGCTTCAACCGGGACAGGGCTAACAATGAGCAGTTCTTC. Protein product: CASSFNRDRANNEQFF. The complete variable domain, with remaining parts taken from reference TRBV7-9 and TRBJ2-1, reads DTGVSQNPRHKITKRGQNVTFRCDPISEHNRLYWYRQTLGQGPEFLTYFQNEAQLEKSRLLSDRFSAERPKGSFSTLEIQRTEQGDSAMYLCASSFNRDRANNEQFFGPGTRLTVL.

This chain connects TRBV28 to TRBJ2-5, with 10 bases matching TRBD2. J gave up 3 bases and V 4 bases, and 17 bases lay outside the gene matches. Germline V gene sequence: CDR1 MDHEN, CDR2 SYDVKM. The CDR3 has 19 residues. The DNA of the CDR3 is TGTGCCAGCAGTTCCGGGGAACCATCAGCGGGAGGGAATGAAGAGACCCAGTACTTC. It translates to CASSSGEPSAGGNEETQYF.

This rearrangement joins TRBV19 to TRBJ2-4; 7 nucleotides line up with TRBD2. V lost 5 bases to trimming and J lost 3 bases; unmatched junction nucleotides: 10. The germline V gene encodes CDR1 LNHDA and CDR2 SQIVND (reference sequence). The CDR3 runs 16 residues. CDR3 sequence: CASSATGGVGKNIQYF. The CDR3 DNA reads as TGTGCCAGTAGTGCCACTGGGGGGGTCGGCAAAAACATTCAGTACTTC.

The rearrangement joins TRBV7-9 to TRBJ2-1; tentatively, D is TRBD1 (5 bases). In germline, CDR1 is SEHNR, CDR2 FQNEAQ (reference sequence). The CDR3 is made up of 15 amino acids. V lost 0 bases and J 13 bases, leaving 19 bases between the germline ends. This CDR3 is CASSLATVDRARQFF. The CDR3 DNA reads TGTGCCAGCAGCTTAGCGACCGTAGACAGAGCCCGTCAGTTCTTC.

This chain uses TRBV7-9 with TRBJ2-4; D is perhaps TRBD1 (6 bases). V shed 8 bases and J shed 1 base, with 18 bases lying between them. The CDR3 contains 16 residues. Germline V gene data show CDR1 as SEHNR and CDR2 as FQNEAQ (reference sequence). CDR3 residues: CASSRGGRAAKNIQYF. In DNA, the CDR3 is TGTGCCAGCTCCAGGGGCGGCAGGGCGGCCAAAAACATTCAGTACTTC.

The chain joins TRBV27 to TRBJ1-4; 7 bases match TRBD1. V lost 5 bases, J lost 7 bases, and 7 bases stayed unmatched. Germline loops: CDR1 MNHEY, CDR2 SMNVEV (reference sequence). There are 14 residues in the CDR3. The CDR3, as DNA: TGTGCCAGCAGTCAGACGACAGGGCTTGAAAAACTGTTTTTT. Residues: CASSQTTGLEKLFF.

The chain uses TRBV25-1 and TRBJ2-2, with D possibly matching TRBD1 (5 bases). From germline, CDR1 is MGHDK and CDR2 SYGVNS. V was trimmed by 3 bases and J by 1 base, leaving 9 bases between them. The CDR3 length is 15 residues. CDR3 sequence reads: CASSDWTRNTGELFF. CDR3 nucleotides: TGTGCCAGCAGTGATTGGACAAGGAACACCGGGGAGCTGTTTTTT.

V is TRBV30 and J is TRBJ2-3; 7 nucleotides agree with TRBD2. The CDR3 runs 13 residues. With V trimmed by 3 bases and J by 4 bases, 4 bases remained unmatched. In germline, CDR1 is GTSNPN, CDR2 SVGIG (reference sequence). The CDR3, as DNA: TGTGCCTGGAGGGCGGGAGTGGCAGATACGCAGTATTTT. Translating it yields CAWRAGVADTQYF.

This sequence joins TRBV7-8 and TRBJ2-3, with 7 bases that match TRBD2. V shed 6 bases and J 2 bases; nucleotides not matched to a gene: 5. CDR1 and CDR2 (germline): SGHVS, FQNEAQ. The CDR3 spans 14 residues. The CDR3 nucleotides are TGTGCCAGCAGGGCGGGAGAGGTCACAGATACGCAGTATTTT. Encoded protein: CASRAGEVTDTQYF.

CDR3 region: CAIRVSGRAHEQYF. The CDR3 DNA reads TGTGCCATCCGGGTTAGCGGGAGGGCCCACGAGCAGTACTTC. The rearrangement uses TRBV10-3 and TRBJ2-7; 11 nucleotides match TRBD2. The CDR3 length is 14 residues. V lost 8 bases, J lost 5 bases, and 8 bases stayed unmatched. Germline CDR1 and CDR2: ENHRY and SYGVKD.

The V and J genes are TRBV5-1 and TRBJ2-2; 9 nucleotides line up with TRBD1. The trim removed 6 bases at V and 6 bases at J, leaving 9 bases unmatched. This CDR3 is built from 15 residues. The germline CDR1 and CDR2 sequences are SGHRS and YFSETQ. DNA of the CDR3: TGCGCCAGCACACACCGGACAGGGGATGCCGGGGAGCTGTTTTTT. Encoded protein: CASTHRTGDAGELFF.

The chain combines TRBV5-1 with TRBJ2-1, with 7 bases matching TRBD2. J gave up 10 bases and V 7 bases, and 11 bases lay outside the gene matches. The germline V gene encodes CDR1 SGHRS and CDR2 YFSETQ. The CDR3 is 13 amino acids. The CDR3 is CASHTWGGAEQFF. The DNA of the CDR3 is TGCGCCAGCCATACTTGGGGGGGTGCGGAGCAGTTCTTC.

This chain links TRBV27 with TRBJ2-7; 15 positions agree with TRBD2. The CDR3 loop spans 14 amino acids. V lost 6 bases, J lost 3 bases, and 0 bases stayed unmatched. Germline CDR1 and CDR2: MNHEY and SMNVEV (reference sequence). CDR3 DNA sequence: TGTGCCAGCAGGGGACTAGCGGGAGGCTACGAGCAGTACTTC. It is translated as CASRGLAGGYEQYF.

The rearrangement links TRBV2 to TRBJ2-7; 12 nucleotides align to TRBD2. With V trimmed by 7 bases and J by 5 bases, 9 bases remained unmatched. Germline V gene lookup returns CDR1 SNHLY and CDR2 FYNNEI. The CDR3 spans 15 residues. The CDR3 nucleotides are TGTGCCAGCATTAAACCGGGACTAGCGGGCAACGAGCAGTACTTC. This gives the protein CASIKPGLAGNEQYF. Supplemented by reference TRBV2 and TRBJ2-7, the full variable domain reads EPEVTQTPSHQVTQMGQEVILRCVPISNHLYFYWYRQILGQKVEFLVSFYNNEISEKSEIFDDQFSVERPDGSNFTLKIRSTKLEDSAMYFCASIKPGLAGNEQYFGPGTRLTVT.

The J gene is TRBJ2-7, the V gene TRBV6-2 or TRBV6-3; the D is unclear. V lost 0 bases, J lost 2 bases, and 2 bases lay in between. The germline V gene encodes CDR1 MNHEY and CDR2 SVGEGT. This CDR3 region has 12 residues. The CDR3 bases are TGTGCCAGCAGTTACTCCACCTACGAGCAGTACTTC. Translated, it gives CASSYSTYEQYF.

The chain recombines TRBV5-4 with TRBJ1-3; 7 bases agree with TRBD1. V trimming: 10 bases; J trimming: 3 bases; junction bases outside the gene matches: 10. The CDR3 is 14 amino acids. CDR1 and CDR2 from the germline V gene are SGHNT and YYREEE (reference sequence). The CDR3 DNA reads as TGTGCCTCGATGAGGGGGCTAGGTGGAAACACCATATATTTT. This gives the protein CASMRGLGGNTIYF.

This clone is a singleton in its sample. The chain combines TRBV3-1 (or the pseudogene TRBV3-2) with TRBJ1-4; the D gene is possibly TRBD1 (5 bases). Trimming shortened V by 6 bases and J by 0 bases, and 11 bases separated the two germline ends. This CDR3 is 15 amino acids long. Germline V gives CDR1 LGHDT, CDR2 YNNKEL (reference sequence). In DNA, the CDR3 is TGTGCCAGCAGGGACACCCGTGCAACTAATGAAAAACTGTTTTTT. Amino acids: CASRDTRATNEKLFF.

This chain links TRBV14 with TRBJ2-7; D gene unclear. There are 13 residues in the CDR3. Germline CDR1 reads SGHDN; CDR2 reads FVKESK. The germline V and J ends were trimmed by 1 base and 3 bases, with 7 bases remaining between them. CDR3 loop: CASSQANNYEQYF. Written as DNA, the CDR3 is TGTGCCAGCAGCCAAGCGAACAACTACGAGCAGTACTTC.

The gene calls are TRBV29-1 and TRBJ1-2, with 10 positions matching TRBD1. V was clipped by 6 bases and J by 7 bases; unmatched bases: 5. This CDR3 has 12 amino acids. Germline V gene data show CDR1 as SQVTM and CDR2 as ANQGSEA. The CDR3 bases are TGCAGCGTCGGGACAGGGGAAACTGGCTACACCTTC. Its translation: CSVGTGETGYTF.

The chain combines TRBV11-2 with TRBJ2-1, with D tentatively TRBD2 (5 bases). Trimming removed 8 bases from V and 7 bases from J, with 21 bases in between. The CDR3 runs to 15 residues. Germline CDR1 is SGHAT and CDR2 is FQNNGV. CDR3 in DNA: TGTGCCAGCGCACCCAGGCGAATGAGAGGGAATGAGCAGTTCTTC. Its protein product is CASAPRRMRGNEQFF.

The chain couples TRBV7-9 to TRBJ1-1, with a tentative D call TRBD1 (6 bases). CDR1 is SEHNR and CDR2 is FQNEAQ in the germline V gene (reference sequence). This CDR3 comprises 15 residues. V was pared by 5 bases and J by 4 bases, with 17 bases between. CDR3 amino acids: CASSQGLSRGTEAFF. CDR3 coding DNA: TGTGCCAGCAGCCAGGGGCTATCGAGGGGCACTGAAGCTTTCTTT.

CDR3 bases: TGTGCCAGCAGCCCCGACAGGGGACGGTTTAGCGGCTACACCTTC. This codes for CASSPDRGRFSGYTF. This chain connects TRBV2 to TRBJ1-2; 8 nucleotides match TRBD1. From germline, CDR1 is SNHLY and CDR2 FYNNEI. The CDR3 spans 15 residues. The junction had 14 bases not matched to a gene; V was cut back by 6 bases and J by 8 bases. Full variable domain (remainder filled in from reference TRBV2 and TRBJ1-2): EPEVTQTPSHQVTQMGQEVILRCVPISNHLYFYWYRQILGQKVEFLVSFYNNEISEKSEIFDDQFSVERPDGSNFTLKIRSTKLEDSAMYFCASSPDRGRFSGYTFGSGTRLTVV.

The chain has TRBV18 and TRBJ1-1, with D unresolved. Germline V CDR1 and CDR2: KGHSH, LQKENI. CDR3 length: 12 amino acids. Trimming removed 3 bases at V and 1 base at J, with 3 bases between. DNA of the CDR3: TGTGCCAGCTCACCTCAGAACACTGAAGCTTTCTTT. Encoded protein: CASSPQNTEAFF.

This chain uses TRBV19 with TRBJ2-1; 7 bases fit TRBD2. The germline V gene has CDR1 LNHDA and CDR2 SQIVND (reference sequence). There are 16 residues in the CDR3. V shed 7 bases, J shed 5 bases, and the junction held 14 bases outside the gene matches. The CDR3 DNA follows: TGTGCCAGTATCCCGGGTGGTGCGGGAGCAAACAATGAGCAGTTCTTC. Translation gives CASIPGGAGANNEQFF.

The chain combines TRBV21-1 with TRBJ1-4. TRBV21-1 is a recognized pseudogene. The CDR3 loop spans 16 amino acids. The CDR3 DNA reads TGTGCCAGCAGCAAAGCAGGGACTTACGTTAATGAAAAACTGTTTTTT. It codes for CASSKAGTYVNEKLFF.

The chain combines TRBV5-6 with TRBJ2-1; 8 nucleotides match TRBD2. Germline CDR1 SGHDT, CDR2 YYEEEE. This CDR3 spans 15 amino acids. V lost 1 base, J lost 7 bases, and 7 bases stayed unmatched. The CDR3 loop is CASSLYGRAGNEQFF. CDR3 DNA sequence: TGTGCCAGCAGCTTGTACGGGAGGGCCGGGAATGAGCAGTTCTTC.

In nucleotides, the CDR3 is TGTGCCAGCAGTCCGGGACTAGCTGAAGGGTTCAGCTCCTACGAGCAGTACTTC. Amino acid sequence: CASSPGLAEGFSSYEQYF. This chain links TRBV7-2 with TRBJ2-7; 9 bases agree with TRBD2. CDR1 is SGHTA, CDR2 FQGNSA, per germline. V lost 6 bases to trimming and J lost 0 bases; unmatched junction nucleotides: 15. CDR3 length: 18 amino acids.

V usage is TRBV6-1 and J usage is TRBJ2-7; D perhaps matches TRBD1 (6 bases). The ends were cut back, 5 bases at V and 3 bases at J, with 14 bases in the middle. This CDR3 comprises 14 residues. Germline V CDR1 and CDR2: MNHNS, SASEGT. CDR3 in DNA: TGTGCCAGCAGTTATGGACAGCGGAACTACGAGCAGTACTTC. Translated: CASSYGQRNYEQYF.

V gene TRBV5-1 combines with J gene TRBJ2-2; D unresolved. The CDR3 contains 13 residues. Trimming stripped 4 bases from V and 7 bases from J, with 11 bases between. Per the germline V gene, CDR1 is SGHRS and CDR2 is YFSETQ. The CDR3 region is CASSLPQVGELFF. Here the CDR3 DNA reads TGCGCCAGCAGCCTTCCTCAGGTCGGGGAGCTGTTTTTT.